The source of this T cell receptor (beta chain) is a study of human versus mouse CDR3 diversity and MHC coevolution. Study context: Reported immunoSEQ sensitivity was one in 200,000 T cells, with reduced amplification bias. Study results and limitations: Approximately 1.7 million TCR beta clonotypes were estimated for humans, the largest repertoire.

Method: immunoSEQ multiplex PCR; TCRdb's copy keeps in-frame clones and lacks some. The data contain about 60,000 clones, approximately 94% of them singletons. Of note for this clone: Its antigen is not identified.

J lost 5 bases, V lost 5 bases, and 5 bases had no gene match. The CDR3 consists of 13 residues. Germline V gives CDR1 LNHDA, CDR2 SQIVND (reference sequence). Sorting isolated naive CD4 T cells lacking CD45RO and expressing CD62L. The chain recombines TRBV19 with TRBJ1-2; 7 bases fit TRBD1. Sequencing was carried out using naive CD4+ T cells from blood. Subset here: CD45RO-negative CD62L-positive naive CD4 T cells. The TCR sequence derives from a person in their sixties or seventies in good health. CDR3 bases: TGTGCCAGTAGTCCGCAGGGGGAGTATGGCTACACCTTC. Residues: CASSPQGEYGYTF.